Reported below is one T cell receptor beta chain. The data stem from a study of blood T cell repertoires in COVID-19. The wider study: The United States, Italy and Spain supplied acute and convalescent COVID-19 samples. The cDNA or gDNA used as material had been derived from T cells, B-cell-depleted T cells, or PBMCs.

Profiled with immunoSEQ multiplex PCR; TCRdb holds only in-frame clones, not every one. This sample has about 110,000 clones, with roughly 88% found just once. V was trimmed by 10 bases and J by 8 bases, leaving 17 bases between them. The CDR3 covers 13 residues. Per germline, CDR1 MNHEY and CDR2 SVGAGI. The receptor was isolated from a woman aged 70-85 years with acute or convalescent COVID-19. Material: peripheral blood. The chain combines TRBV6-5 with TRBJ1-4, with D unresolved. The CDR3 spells CATGTGNEEKLFF. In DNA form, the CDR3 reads TGTGCCACCGGAACCGGGAATGAGGAAAAACTGTTTTTT.